This passage covers 14 T cell receptor beta chains from one sample sequenced in a study of identifying expanded T cells in peripheral blood. Produced via immunoSEQ multiplex PCR; TCRdb's table is partial and in-frame only. This table has tens of thousands of clones, 70% to 90% appearing once. Material: blood. These receptors all come from a person between 18 and 75 years old in good health.

This clone appeared once. The rearrangement uses TRBV4-3 and TRBJ1-2, with TRBD1 matching over 12 bases. The CDR3 sequence is 14 residues long. V gave up 3 bases and J gave up 8 bases; unmatched junction bases: 4. In germline, CDR1 is LGHNA, CDR2 YSLEER. The CDR3 nucleotides read TGCGCCAGCAGCCAGGGACAGGGGGCAGGGGGCTACACCTTC. Protein sequence: CASSQGQGAGGYTF.

The chain links TRBV7-9 to TRBJ2-2; TRBD2 is a possible D gene (5 bases). V lost 5 bases to trimming and J lost 4 bases, with 17 bases between them. This CDR3 spans 16 amino acids. Looked up from germline, CDR1 is SEHNR and CDR2 is FQNEAQ (reference sequence). The CDR3 loop is CASSPRTSEPTGELFF. CDR3 nucleotides: TGTGCCAGCAGCCCCCGGACTTCCGAGCCCACCGGGGAGCTGTTTTTT.

The chain has TRBV11-2 and TRBJ2-7, with D maybe TRBD1 (6 bases). The germline CDR1 and CDR2 sequences are SGHAT and FQNNGV. V lost 5 bases and J lost 4, with 21 bases in between. The CDR3 runs 16 residues. The CDR3 sequence is CASSQGQSIQTYEQYF. CDR3 DNA: TGTGCCAGCAGCCAAGGACAGAGCATCCAGACTTACGAGCAGTACTTC.

This sequence joins TRBV30 and TRBJ2-2; 9 bases align to TRBD2. The CDR3 totals 16 residues. Germline trimming cut 7 bases from V and 4 bases from J; bases unmatched to any gene: 13. Germline V lookup: CDR1 GTSNPN, CDR2 SVGIG (reference sequence). The CDR3 loop reads CASIAGAIQGTGELFF. DNA of the CDR3: TGTGCCTCGATAGCGGGGGCTATTCAGGGCACCGGGGAGCTGTTTTTT.

The gene calls are TRBV10-3 and TRBJ1-2; D remains unclear. The CDR3 spans 13 residues. CDR1 and CDR2 from the germline V gene are ENHRY and SYGVKD. V lost 0 bases and J lost 6, with 8 bases in between. The CDR3 region has the DNA TGTGCCATCAGTGAGTCGGACTGGGATGGCTACACCTTC. It codes for CAISESDWDGYTF.

This clone turned up a few times. This sequence joins TRBV19 and TRBJ1-1; D is ambiguous. This CDR3 is built from 11 residues. With 6 bases removed from V and 3 bases from J, the gap between germline ends came to 5 bases. The germline CDR1 and CDR2 sequences are LNHDA and SQIVND (reference sequence). As DNA, the CDR3 is TGTGCCAGTAGGGTTTACACTGAAGCTTTCTTT. Encoded protein: CASRVYTEAFF.

The V gene is TRBV4-1, the J gene TRBJ2-7; 9 bases agree with TRBD1. The germline V gene encodes CDR1 MGHRA and CDR2 YSYEKL. The CDR3 sequence is 15 residues long. The V and J ends lost 3 bases and 3 bases, in that order; junction bases with no gene match: 6. CDR3 in amino acids: CASSHPGQGLYEQYF. CDR3 sequence (DNA): TGCGCCAGCAGCCATCCGGGACAGGGTCTCTACGAGCAGTACTTC.

This chain connects TRBV5-4 to TRBJ1-1; no definite D call. This CDR3 region has 13 residues. Per germline, CDR1 SGHNT and CDR2 YYREEE (reference sequence). V lost 0 bases and J lost 2, with 5 bases in between. The chain's CDR3 is CASSLEENTEAFF. CDR3 DNA: TGTGCCAGCAGCTTGGAGGAAAACACTGAAGCTTTCTTT.

Here the CDR3 DNA reads TGTGCCAGCAGTTTGGTACTAAGCGGGAGGGAGACCCAGTACTTC. It translates to CASSLVLSGRETQYF. The chain is built from TRBV27 and TRBJ2-5; 9 nucleotides align to TRBD2. The CDR3 has 15 amino acids. J gave up 5 bases and V 3 bases, and 7 bases lay outside the gene matches. Germline V CDR1 and CDR2: MNHEY, SMNVEV (reference sequence).

CDR3 protein: CASSMEGAGNTIYF. The CDR3 bases are TGTGCCAGTAGTATGGAGGGCGCCGGAAACACCATATATTTT. The V call is TRBV19, the J call TRBJ1-3; D remains ambiguous. Germline CDR1 is LNHDA and CDR2 is SQIVND (reference sequence). V lost 3 bases and J 4 bases, leaving 10 bases between the germline ends. This CDR3 is built from 14 residues. The full variable domain, rest sourced from reference TRBV19 and TRBJ1-3, is DGGITQSPKYLFRKEGQNVTLSCEQNLNHDAMYWYRQDPGQGLRLIYYSQIVNDFQKGDIAEGYSVSREKKESFPLTVTSAQKNPTAFYLCASSMEGAGNTIYFGEGSWLTVV.

This chain's CDR3 is CASSPRTGGYGYTF. CDR3 nucleotide sequence: TGTGCCAGCAGTCCTAGGACAGGCGGCTATGGCTACACCTTC. The genes are TRBV27 and TRBJ1-2; 7 positions match TRBD1. With V trimmed by 5 bases and J by 4 bases, 7 bases remained unmatched. CDR1 MNHEY and CDR2 SMNVEV come from the germline V gene (reference sequence). The CDR3 loop spans 14 amino acids.

As for this clone: Other DNA sequences of this sample code for an identical CDR3. This rearrangement joins TRBV5-1 to TRBJ1-6; maybe TRBD1 (5 bases). Germline V CDR1 and CDR2: SGHRS, YFSETQ. The CDR3 loop spans 15 amino acids. V dropped 0 bases and J dropped 7 bases, with 11 bases sitting between them. CDR3 in DNA: TGCGCCAGCAGCTTGGATGGCAGGGAGAATTCACCCCTCCACTTT. This codes for CASSLDGRENSPLHF.

The genes are TRBV19 and TRBJ2-7, with 8 bases lining up with TRBD1. V shed 0 bases, J shed 5 bases, and the junction held 6 bases outside the gene matches. Per germline, CDR1 LNHDA and CDR2 SQIVND (reference sequence). The CDR3 has 15 amino acids. The CDR3 region is CASSIDQTGADEQYF. CDR3 nucleotides: TGTGCCAGTAGTATAGACCAGACAGGGGCCGACGAGCAGTACTTC.

The rearrangement joins TRBV7-9 to TRBJ2-7, with a weak D call TRBD2 (5 bases). Trimming left V 5 bases short and J 1 base short, with 12 bases between. The CDR3 contains 14 residues. Germline V lookup: CDR1 SEHNR, CDR2 FQNEAQ (reference sequence). CDR3 nucleotide sequence: TGTGCCAGCAGCCTGCTGGACTTGTCCTACGAGCAGTACTTC. Translation: CASSLLDLSYEQYF.